The source of this TCR beta chain is a study of T cell responses to AZD1222 COVID-19 vaccine. Study observations and caveats: Repertoires were collected only later (after the peak T cell response had occurred). As reported, nearly half of all spike-specific TCRs target variant regions that are unmutated. Females made up more of the donors, who were largely white British, and clonal diversity may have come out too low. Spike-specific TCR repertoires showed rising breadth and depth after two AZD1222 doses.

Produced via immunoSEQ multiplex PCR; TCRdb's table is partial and in-frame only. The data show about 120,000 clones, with about 85% seen just once and 2% to 3% held by the top ten. A remark on this clone: Its specificity is not known.

The CDR3 totals 14 residues. V shed 3 bases and J shed 4 bases, with 13 bases lying between them. CDR1 is SGHTA and CDR2 is FQGNSA in the germline V gene. The gene calls are TRBV7-2 and TRBJ2-7; possible D gene TRBD1, 6 bases. This specimen consisted of peripheral blood, obtained 28 days after the second AZD1222 dose. The clonotype was recovered from an adult who received the AZD1222 COVID-19 vaccine. The CDR3 DNA follows: TGTGCCAGCAGCTTGACAGGTAGAAGTTACGAGCAGTACTTC. This codes for CASSLTGRSYEQYF.